This entry lists 4 T cell receptor beta chains sequenced from one sample in a study of identical twins. TCRdb re-called the 5' RACE reads through MiXCR, storing one row per CDR3 protein. The table records about 200,000 distinct CDR3 sequences, over 9.5% of them present only once. Sequenced input: memory T cells sorted from blood. These receptors all stem from a man aged 50 or older in good health.

Many counts were recorded for this clonotype. The rearrangement joins TRBV19 to TRBJ1-5; tentatively, D is TRBD1 (6 bases). Trimming left V 6 bases short and J 0 bases short, with 12 bases between. This CDR3 region has 15 residues. Looked up from germline, CDR1 is LNHDA and CDR2 is SQIVND (reference sequence). CDR3 nucleotides: TGTGCCAGTAGATCGGACAGATTTAGCAATCAGCCCCAGCATTTT. Encoded protein: CASRSDRFSNQPQHF.

The chain carries TRBV4-1 and TRBJ1-6; D gene uncertain. V was trimmed by 0 bases and J by 7 bases, leaving 13 bases between them. Germline assignment: CDR1 MGHRA and CDR2 YSYEKL. This CDR3 contains 16 residues. CDR3 residues: CASSQDRSGRNSPLHF. CDR3 DNA: TGCGCCAGCAGCCAAGATCGATCTGGTCGGAATTCACCCCTCCACTTT.

CDR3 coding DNA: TGCAGTGCTAATGCCGGTTCTAACTATGGCTACACCTTC. Translation gives CSANAGSNYGYTF. The chain is built from TRBV20-1 and TRBJ1-2; D is unclear. The germline V gene encodes CDR1 DFQATT and CDR2 SNEGSKA (reference sequence). The CDR3 is 13 residues long. Trimming pared 4 bases from V and 0 bases from J, leaving 9 bases between.

This clonotype appeared many times. The chain combines TRBV4-3 with TRBJ1-6; weak D call: TRBD1 (5 bases). The germline CDR1 and CDR2 sequences are LGHNA and YSLEER. The CDR3 is made up of 15 amino acids. Trimming cost V 0 bases and J 10 bases, with 13 bases left between them. The CDR3 loop reads CASSQDMSGRSPLHF. CDR3 nucleotides: TGCGCCAGCAGCCAAGATATGTCAGGGCGGTCACCCCTCCACTTT.